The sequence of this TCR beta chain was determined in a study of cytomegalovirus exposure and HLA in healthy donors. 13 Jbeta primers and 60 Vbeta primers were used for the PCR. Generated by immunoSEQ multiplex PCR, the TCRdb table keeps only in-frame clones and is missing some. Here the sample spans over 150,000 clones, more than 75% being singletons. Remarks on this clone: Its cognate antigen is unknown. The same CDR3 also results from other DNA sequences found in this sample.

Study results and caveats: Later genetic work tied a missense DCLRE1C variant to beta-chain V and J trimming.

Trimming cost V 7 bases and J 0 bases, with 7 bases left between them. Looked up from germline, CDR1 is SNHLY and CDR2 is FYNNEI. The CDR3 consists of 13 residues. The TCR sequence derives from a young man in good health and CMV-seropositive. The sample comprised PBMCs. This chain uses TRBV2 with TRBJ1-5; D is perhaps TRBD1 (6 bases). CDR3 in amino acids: CASNRDSNQPQHF. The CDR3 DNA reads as TGTGCCAGCAACAGGGATAGCAATCAGCCCCAGCATTTT.